This TCR beta chain was found in a study of preoperative IRX-2 immunotherapy in early breast cancer. The treatment: preoperative locoregional IRX-2 cytokine immunotherapy. This phase Ib study tested locoregional IRX-2 cytokine immunotherapy given before surgery. Looked up from germline, CDR1 is SGHRS and CDR2 is YFSETQ. The CDR3 sequence is 16 residues long. Trimming at V came to 2 bases and at J to 7 bases, leaving 11 bases not matched to a gene. Libraries were prepared by immunoSEQ multiplex PCR; TCRdb keeps only in-frame clonotypes and omits some of them. The data show 32,000 or so clones, with roughly four fifths seen just once and 2% to 3% held by the top ten.

The receptor was derived from a human donor with breast cancer. The V gene is TRBV5-1, the J gene TRBJ2-5; 10 nucleotides line up with TRBD1. Sequenced here: lymph node tissue, sampled from a patient treated with IRX-2 immunotherapy. CDR3 nucleotides: TGCGCCAGCAGCTTCGGGACAGGGGTCCTCCCAGGGACCCAGTACTTC. Its protein product is CASSFGTGVLPGTQYF.